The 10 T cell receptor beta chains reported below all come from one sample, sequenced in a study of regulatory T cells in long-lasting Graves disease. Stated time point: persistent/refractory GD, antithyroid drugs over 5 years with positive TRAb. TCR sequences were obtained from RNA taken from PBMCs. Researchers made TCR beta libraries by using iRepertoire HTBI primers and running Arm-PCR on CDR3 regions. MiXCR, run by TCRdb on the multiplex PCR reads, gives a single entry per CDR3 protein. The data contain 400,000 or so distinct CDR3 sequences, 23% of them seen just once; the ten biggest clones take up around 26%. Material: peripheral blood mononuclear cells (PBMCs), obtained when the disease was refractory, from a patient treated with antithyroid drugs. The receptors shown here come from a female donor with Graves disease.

CDR3 in amino acids: CASSLWGLMNTEAFF. CDR3 nucleotides: TGTGCCAGCAGCTTGTGGGGACTGATGAACACTGAAGCTTTCTTT. The chain recombines TRBV7-9 with TRBJ1-1; D possibly corresponds to TRBD1 (5 bases). The V and J ends lost 3 bases and 0 bases respectively, with 11 bases between them. CDR1 and CDR2 (germline): SEHNR, FQNEAQ (reference sequence). This CDR3 contains 15 residues.

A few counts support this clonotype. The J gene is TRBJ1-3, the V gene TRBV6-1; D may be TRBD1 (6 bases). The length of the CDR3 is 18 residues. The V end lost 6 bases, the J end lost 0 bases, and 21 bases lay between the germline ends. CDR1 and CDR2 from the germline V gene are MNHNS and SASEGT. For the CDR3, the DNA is TGTGCCAGCAGGCCCAGGGGAGGGCTATTCCCCTCTGGAAACACCATATATTTT. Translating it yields CASRPRGGLFPSGNTIYF.

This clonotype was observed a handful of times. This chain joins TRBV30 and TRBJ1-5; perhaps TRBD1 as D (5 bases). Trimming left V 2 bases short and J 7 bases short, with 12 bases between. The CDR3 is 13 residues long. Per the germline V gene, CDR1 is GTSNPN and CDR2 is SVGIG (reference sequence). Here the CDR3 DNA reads TGTGCCTGGAGTCTCGGGGGTGACCAGCCCCAGCATTTT. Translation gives CAWSLGGDQPQHF.

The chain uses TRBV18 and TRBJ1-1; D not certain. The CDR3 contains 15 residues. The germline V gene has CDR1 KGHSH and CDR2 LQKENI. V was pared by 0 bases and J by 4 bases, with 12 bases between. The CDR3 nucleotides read TGTGCCAGCTCACCACCGAAGGGTTCGGGCACTGAAGCTTTCTTT. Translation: CASSPPKGSGTEAFF.

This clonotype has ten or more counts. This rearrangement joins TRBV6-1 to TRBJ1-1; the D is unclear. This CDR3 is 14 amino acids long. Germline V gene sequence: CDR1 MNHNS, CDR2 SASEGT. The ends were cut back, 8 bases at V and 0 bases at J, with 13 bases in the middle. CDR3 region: CASLLTVLNTEAFF. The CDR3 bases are TGTGCCAGCCTGCTTACCGTATTGAACACTGAAGCTTTCTTT.

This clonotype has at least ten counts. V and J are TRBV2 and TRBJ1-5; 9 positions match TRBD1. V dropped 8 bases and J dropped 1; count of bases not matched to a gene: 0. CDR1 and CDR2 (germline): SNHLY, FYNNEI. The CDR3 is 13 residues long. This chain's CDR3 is CASGQGSNQPQHF. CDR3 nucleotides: TGTGCCAGCGGACAGGGGAGCAATCAGCCCCAGCATTTT.

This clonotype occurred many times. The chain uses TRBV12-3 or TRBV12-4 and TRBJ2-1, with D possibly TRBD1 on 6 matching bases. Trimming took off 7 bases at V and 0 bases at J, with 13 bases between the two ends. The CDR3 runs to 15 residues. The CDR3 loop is CASTNTGSSYNEQFF. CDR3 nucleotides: TGTGCCAGCACCAATACAGGGAGCTCCTACAATGAGCAGTTCTTC.

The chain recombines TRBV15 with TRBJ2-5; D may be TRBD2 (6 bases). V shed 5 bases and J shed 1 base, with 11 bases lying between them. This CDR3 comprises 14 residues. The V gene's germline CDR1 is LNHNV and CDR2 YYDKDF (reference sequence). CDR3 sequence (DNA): TGTGCCACCAGCGATTGGGAGGTCCAAGAGACCCAGTACTTC. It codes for CATSDWEVQETQYF.

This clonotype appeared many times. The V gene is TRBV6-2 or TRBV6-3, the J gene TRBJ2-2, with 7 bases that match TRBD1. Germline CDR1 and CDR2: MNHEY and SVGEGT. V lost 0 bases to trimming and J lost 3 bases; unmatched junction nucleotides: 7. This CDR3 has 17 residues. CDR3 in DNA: TGTGCCAGCAGTTACTCGTTGAGGGGGCCATACACCGGGGAGCTGTTTTTT. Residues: CASSYSLRGPYTGELFF.

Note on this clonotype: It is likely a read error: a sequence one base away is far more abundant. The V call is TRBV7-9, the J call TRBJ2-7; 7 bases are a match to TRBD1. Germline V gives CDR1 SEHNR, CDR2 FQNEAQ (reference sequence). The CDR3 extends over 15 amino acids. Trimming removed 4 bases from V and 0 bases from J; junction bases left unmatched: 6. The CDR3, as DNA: TGTGCCAGCAGCTCGCAAGGGACAGTCTCCTACGAGCAGTACTTC. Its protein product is CASSSQGTVSYEQYF. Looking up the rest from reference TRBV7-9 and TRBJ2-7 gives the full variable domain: DTGVSQNPRHKITKRGQNVTFRCDPISEHNRLYWYRQTLGQGPEFLTYFQNEAQLEKSRLLSDRFSAERPKGSFSTLEIQRTEQGDSAMYLCASSSQGTVSYEQYFGPGTRLTVT.